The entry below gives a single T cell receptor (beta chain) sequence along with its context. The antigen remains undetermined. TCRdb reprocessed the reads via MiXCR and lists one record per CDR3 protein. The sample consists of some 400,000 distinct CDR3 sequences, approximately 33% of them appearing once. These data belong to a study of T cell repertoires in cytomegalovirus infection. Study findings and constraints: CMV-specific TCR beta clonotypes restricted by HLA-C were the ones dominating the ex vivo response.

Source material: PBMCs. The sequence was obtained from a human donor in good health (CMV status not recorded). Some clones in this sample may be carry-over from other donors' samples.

The CDR3 sequence is CASSFYLGAEAFF. As DNA, the CDR3 is TGTGCCAGCAGTTTCTACCTTGGGGCTGAAGCTTTCTTT. This rearrangement joins TRBV6-8 to TRBJ1-1; D remains ambiguous. Germline V lookup: CDR1 MNHGY, CDR2 SAAAGT. The V end was cut by 4 bases, the J end by 6 bases, with 12 bases between. There are 13 residues in the CDR3.